This T cell receptor (beta chain) was identified in a study of vaccination and CD4 T cells after COVID-19. Oncomine TCR Beta short-read sequencing was applied to DNA from cultured CD4+ T cells. Genomic DNA from cultured CD4+ T cells was extracted. TCRdb redid the calling of the PCR reads with MiXCR, one entry per CDR3 protein. The repertoire holds about 9,500 distinct CDR3 sequences, with about 38% as singletons. Germline V gene lookup returns CDR1 SEHNR and CDR2 FQNEAQ (reference sequence). The CDR3 extends over 17 amino acids. V gave up 5 bases and J gave up 0 bases, with 17 bases separating them. Worth noting for this clonotype: Its target is not known.

Notes on the study in general: The median count of SARS-CoV-2-reactive clonotypes rose from around 21 to 38, not significantly.

Treatment noted: roughly nine-day PBMC culture with coronavirus spike peptide pools or control peptides (ViraFEST assay). Gathering of the CD4+ T cells, from the unexposed donor, took place before the COVID-19 pandemic (2011-2018). Input material: CD4+ T cells from blood, cultured in vitro. This chain connects TRBV7-9 to TRBJ1-3, with a weak D call TRBD1 (6 bases). This sequence originates from a human donor in good health. CDR3: CASSAGLTGSSGNTIYF. The CDR3 DNA is TGTGCCAGCAGCGCCGGTCTAACAGGGTCCTCTGGAAACACCATATATTTT. The full variable domain, rest sourced from reference TRBV7-9 and TRBJ1-3, is DTGVSQNPRHKITKRGQNVTFRCDPISEHNRLYWYRQTLGQGPEFLTYFQNEAQLEKSRLLSDRFSAERPKGSFSTLEIQRTEQGDSAMYLCASSAGLTGSSGNTIYFGEGSWLTVV.